These 11 T cell receptor beta chains share one sample of origin, sequenced in a study of regulatory T cells in long-lasting Graves disease. CDR3 regions were amplified by Arm-PCR using iRepertoire HTBI primers to build TCR beta libraries. TCRdb called the multiplex PCR reads again in MiXCR, with one record for every CDR3 protein. The table lists hundreds of thousands of distinct CDR3 sequences, around 17% of them singletons, with 15% to 20% in the top ten. Time point denoted: newly diagnosed GD, antithyroid drugs for less than 3 months. Isolated PBMC RNA provided the starting material for the TCR library. This same sample was also part of a study on T cells in Graves' hyperthyroidism and ophthalmopathy.

Source: peripheral blood mononuclear cells (PBMCs), taken at new diagnosis, from a patient treated with antithyroid drugs. These receptors were collected from a woman under 40 with Graves disease.

This clonotype was recorded only once. This chain joins TRBV30 and TRBJ2-1; D is undetermined. The last part of the DNA fits TRBJ2-5 better; the J call may be wrong. The germline V gene has CDR1 GTSNPN and CDR2 SVGIG (reference sequence). The CDR3 spans 14 residues. The CDR3 reads CAWSVRLGEETQYF. CDR3 DNA: TGTGCCTGGAGTGTACGGCTTGGGGAAGAGACCCAGTACTTC.

This rearrangement joins TRBV7-8 to TRBJ1-5, with D perhaps matching TRBD1 (5 bases). CDR3 size: 15 residues. The germline V and J ends were trimmed by 0 bases and 4 bases, with 10 bases remaining between them. Germline CDR1 is SGHVS and CDR2 is FQNEAQ. The DNA of the CDR3 is TGTGCCAGCAGCTTAGCGGGGACGGATAATCAGCCCCAGCATTTT. It codes for CASSLAGTDNQPQHF.

This clonotype was seen only a few times. The V call is TRBV5-6, the J call TRBJ2-3; D call uncertain. The germline CDR1 and CDR2 sequences are SGHDT and YYEEEE. Trimming took 4 bases from V and 4 from J, leaving 16 bases between them. CDR3 length: 15 amino acids. Here the CDR3 DNA reads TGTGCCAGCAGCCTCGAACTGGGCGTCGCAGATACGCAGTATTTT. Protein product: CASSLELGVADTQYF.

In this sample, this clonotype turned up many times. The J gene is TRBJ2-7, the V gene TRBV4-2; 7 bases agree with TRBD2. Germline values: CDR1 LGHNA, CDR2 YNFKEQ. The junction had 5 bases not matched to a gene; V was cut back by 0 bases and J by 0 bases. The CDR3 runs to 16 residues. Written as DNA, the CDR3 is TGTGCCAGCAGCCAAGAGAGCGGGACGACCTCCTACGAGCAGTACTTC. Translated, it gives CASSQESGTTSYEQYF.

There are many counts of this clonotype. The J gene is TRBJ1-4, the V gene TRBV2, with D possibly being TRBD1 (6 bases). V lost 4 bases to trimming and J lost 8 bases, with 17 bases between them. Germline assignment: CDR1 SNHLY and CDR2 FYNNEI. The CDR3 runs to 15 residues. The CDR3 region is CASSAEQGIREKLFF. For the CDR3, the DNA is TGTGCCAGCAGTGCAGAACAGGGAATTCGGGAAAAACTGTTTTTT.

At least ten counts were recorded for this clonotype. This chain links TRBV10-1 with TRBJ2-7; D is possibly TRBD2 (5 bases). With 6 bases removed from V and 4 bases from J, the gap between germline ends came to 16 bases. The CDR3 totals 14 residues. Germline loops: CDR1 WNHNN, CDR2 SYGVQD (reference sequence). The CDR3, as DNA: TGCGCCAGCAGGAGGGCTAGTCGGAATTACGAGCAGTACTTC. Its translation: CASRRASRNYEQYF.

The chain combines TRBV11-2 with TRBJ2-2; 8 nucleotides line up with TRBD2. CDR1 and CDR2 from the germline V gene are SGHAT and FQNNGV. Trimming took 3 bases from V and 0 from J; bases not matched to a gene: 12. The CDR3 contains 19 residues. This chain's CDR3 is CASSFEIKRETTNTGELFF. CDR3 nucleotides: TGTGCCAGCAGCTTTGAGATAAAGCGGGAGACTACGAACACCGGGGAGCTGTTTTTT.

This clonotype was detected a few times. The V call is TRBV6-2 or TRBV6-3, the J call TRBJ1-5; perhaps TRBD1 as D (5 bases). Deletions cut 7 bases from V and 4 bases from J, with 14 bases between. The CDR3 has 14 residues. The V gene's germline CDR1 is MNHEY and CDR2 SVGEGT. The CDR3 sequence is CASKTQDYNQPQHF. In DNA, the CDR3 is TGTGCCAGCAAAACACAGGATTATAATCAGCCCCAGCATTTT.

The CDR3 here is CASSERAALPQYF. CDR3 nucleotide sequence: TGTGCCAGCAGTGAAAGGGCAGCTCTTCCCCAGTACTTC. The rearrangement joins TRBV6-1 to TRBJ2-7, with D uncertain. The CDR3 contains 13 residues. The V end lost 2 bases, the J end lost 10 bases, and 15 bases lay between the germline ends. CDR1 and CDR2 (germline): MNHNS, SASEGT.

This clonotype was seen only a few times. The chain couples TRBV7-9 to TRBJ2-7; perhaps TRBD1 as D (5 bases). The V end lost 5 bases, the J end lost 0 bases, and 17 bases lay between the germline ends. This CDR3 contains 16 residues. Germline V lookup: CDR1 SEHNR, CDR2 FQNEAQ (reference sequence). The CDR3 protein is CASSPTLGVASYEQYF. In DNA, the CDR3 is TGTGCCAGCAGCCCGACCCTAGGGGTCGCCTCCTACGAGCAGTACTTC.

This clonotype appeared a few times. The chain uses TRBV27 and TRBJ2-4; either TRBD1 or TRBD2 may fit D (5 bases each). The CDR3 has 17 amino acids. Trimming stripped 6 bases from V and 3 bases from J, with 21 bases between. CDR1 and CDR2 (germline): MNHEY, SMNVEV (reference sequence). CDR3 in DNA: TGTGCCAGCAGCCCAGACAGTCGGAGGACCGGCAAAAACATTCAGTACTTC. It is translated as CASSPDSRRTGKNIQYF.